The present T cell receptor beta chain was sequenced within a study of CXCR3-negative and CXCR3-positive naive CD8 T cells. Overall study context: Roughly 1.5 +/- 0.3 million TRB reads came from each library, giving around 130 million in total. General study results and limits: TRB CDR3s of CXCR3-positive naive cells were more hydrophobic than those of CXCR3-negative naive cells.

On this clonotype itself: Its specificity is unknown.

The authors made the TRB cDNA libraries by 5' RACE using UMI labels. TCRdb reprocessed the 5' RACE reads and keeps a single row for each CDR3 protein, giving no DNA. In all, the sample yields approximately 48,000 distinct CDR3 sequences. Sequencing was done on a sample of naive CXCR3+ CD8+ T cells from blood. Subset defined: CD45RO-CCR7+CD27+CD95- naive CD8+ T cells expressing CXCR3 (TNR3+). The source of this sequence is a human donor in good health. Some clones in this sample may be carry-over from other donors' samples.

The CDR3 is CASSPGTSNSGYTF. The chain has TRBV4-2 and TRBJ1-2. The CDR3 spans 14 residues. Germline CDR1 is LGHNA and CDR2 is YNFKEQ.